Listed below are T cell receptor beta chains from one sample, sequenced in a study of vaccination effects on CD4 cells after COVID-19. Antigen specificity for these receptors is unknown. Only in-frame clones appear in the TCRdb table, and some are missing; sequencing was by immunoSEQ multiplex PCR. Among about 27,000 clones, approximately 76% were seen once, and the ten largest hold under 12%. The material was CD4+ T cells from PBMCs cultured with SARS-CoV-2 spike peptides, obtained before COVID-19 vaccination. The receptors here all came from a human donor who received a COVID-19 vaccine. Both conserved end residues are part of each CDR3. The D gene is left open where the match is weak. The size field is filled for only some rows; it gives once, few, many or a size class.

V gene,clone size,D gene,J gene,CDR3 DNA,CDR3 protein
TRBV7-9,few,TRBD1,TRBJ2-3,TGTGCCAGCAGCTTAGGGGACAGGGAAGATACGCAGTATTTT,CASSLGDREDTQYF
TRBV10-2,NA,TRBD2,TRBJ2-1,TGCGCCAGCAGTGACTTGGGACTAGCGGGAGGCCTGCTGTTCTTC,CASSDLGLAGGLLFF
TRBV30,NA,NA,TRBJ2-1,TGTGCCTGGAGTGTATTAGCCAGGGTAATCCTGAATGAGCAGTTCTTC,CAWSVLARVILNEQFF
TRBV19,NA,NA,TRBJ1-1,TGTGCCAGTAGTACTTCGACCGGGATGATGAACACTGAAGCTTTCTTT,CASSTSTGMMNTEAFF
TRBV7-9,once,NA,TRBJ2-2,TGTGCCAGCAGCTTTAGTACGTCCGGGGAGCTGTTTTTT,CASSFSTSGELFF
TRBV5-1,NA,TRBD1,TRBJ1-6,TGCGCCAGCAGCTTGGGGAACAGGGGGAATTCACCCCTCCACTTT,CASSLGNRGNSPLHF
TRBV7-2,NA,NA,TRBJ2-1,TGTGCCAGCAGCTGGAACAGACTTGGGCAGTTCTTC,CASSWNRLGQFF
TRBV29-1,NA,NA,TRBJ1-6,TGCAGCGTTGGGAGGGAAAATTCACCCCTCCACTTT,CSVGRENSPLHF
TRBV7-2,NA,TRBD2,TRBJ2-7,TGTGCCAGCAGCTTAGGGACTAGCGTATCCTACGAGCAGTACTTC,CASSLGTSVSYEQYF
TRBV6-4,few,TRBD2,TRBJ2-1,TGTGCCAGCAGTGACTCAGCGGGGGGGTACAATGAGCAGTTCTTC,CASSDSAGGYNEQFF
TRBV6-5,NA,TRBD2,TRBJ2-3,TGTGCCAGCAGACCCGAGCGGGAGAAGGCAGATACGCAGTATTTT,CASRPEREKADTQYF
TRBV7-9,few,NA,TRBJ1-1,TGTGCCAGCAGCTTAGTAGGGAACACTGAAGCTTTCTTT,CASSLVGNTEAFF
TRBV14,NA,TRBD2,TRBJ2-1,TGTGCCAGCAGCCCAACTAGCGGGGGGGCCAATGAGCAGTTCTTC,CASSPTSGGANEQFF
TRBV6-1,NA,TRBD2,TRBJ2-1,TGTGCCAGCAGTGAAATACTAGCGGTATACAATGAGCAGTTCTTC,CASSEILAVYNEQFF
TRBV29-1,NA,NA,TRBJ1-5,TGCAGCGTTAATTTCCAGGATAGCAATCAGCCCCAGCATTTT,CSVNFQDSNQPQHF
TRBV30,NA,NA,TRBJ2-3,TGTGCCTGGAGTGTACTGGACACAGATACGCAGTATTTT,CAWSVLDTDTQYF
TRBV29-1,NA,NA,TRBJ2-2,TGCAGCGTTGGACAGGTTGTCACCGGGGAGCTGTTTTTT,CSVGQVVTGELFF
TRBV10-3,few,NA,TRBJ2-7,TGTGCCATCAGGGGTGGGGGCAGGGGCAACGAGCAGTACTTC,CAIRGGGRGNEQYF
TRBV28,NA,NA,TRBJ2-3,TGTGCCAGCAAGGTAACAGTCACAGATACGCAGTATTTT,CASKVTVTDTQYF
TRBV18,NA,NA,TRBJ2-5,TGTGCCAGCTCACCTTCTAGCGAACAAGAGACCCAGTACTTC,CASSPSSEQETQYF
TRBV29-1,NA,NA,TRBJ2-3,TGCAGCGTTGGATTGAGCACAGATACGCAGTATTTT,CSVGLSTDTQYF
TRBV19,few,TRBD1,TRBJ1-5,TGTGCCAGTAGTATTACAGGGGTGTATAGCAATCAGCCCCAGCATTTT,CASSITGVYSNQPQHF
TRBV2,NA,NA,TRBJ1-1,TGTGCCAGCAAGCGGGCGACCACTGAAGCTTTCTTT,CASKRATTEAFF
TRBV5-1,NA,NA,TRBJ2-5,TGCGCCAGCAGCCCCGGGACTCCGCAAGAGACCCAGTACTTC,CASSPGTPQETQYF
TRBV12-3/TRBV12-4,once,NA,TRBJ1-1,TGTGCCAGCAGTTTTCCGGGGAACACTGAAGCTTTCTTT,CASSFPGNTEAFF
TRBV19,NA,TRBD1,TRBJ1-2,TGTGCCAGTACCCTTGACAGGGGCTTATATGGCTACACCTTC,CASTLDRGLYGYTF
TRBV6-2/TRBV6-3,NA,TRBD2,TRBJ2-7,TGTGCCAGCAGTTATCCGGGGCAGGCTAGCGGGATGACCTACGAGCAGTACTTC,CASSYPGQASGMTYEQYF
TRBV24-1,NA,TRBD1,TRBJ2-2,TGTGCCACCAGCGGTAGTTGGGGGACAGGGAACACCGGGGAGCTGTTTTTT,CATSGSWGTGNTGELFF
TRBV6-5,NA,TRBD1,TRBJ1-4,TGTGCCAGCAGTCTTACAGGGGGCAAAAATGAAAAACTGTTTTTT,CASSLTGGKNEKLFF
TRBV3-1/TRBV3-2,few,NA,TRBJ1-5,TGTGCCAGCGGAACTAGCAATCAGCCCCAGCATTTT,CASGTSNQPQHF
TRBV10-1,NA,TRBD2,TRBJ2-1,TGCGCCAGCAGTGACCGGGTCGGGCGGGAGTCCTCGTTCTTC,CASSDRVGRESSFF
TRBV11-2,few,NA,TRBJ2-2,TGTGCCAGCAGCTTAGGGGGGTCGTTGAACACCGGGGAGCTGTTTTTT,CASSLGGSLNTGELFF
TRBV7-2,once,TRBD1,TRBJ1-2,TGTGCCAGCAGCTTTGATCAGGGGGTTAGTTATGGCTACACCTTC,CASSFDQGVSYGYTF
TRBV14,NA,NA,TRBJ2-3,TGTGCCAGCAGCCAAGGCGGCACTATGGTGCATACGCAGTATTTT,CASSQGGTMVHTQYF
TRBV7-9,once,NA,TRBJ2-5,TGTGCCAGCAGCTTAGGCTCCACGGGGACCCAGTACTTC,CASSLGSTGTQYF
TRBV7-2,NA,NA,TRBJ2-3,TGTGCCAGCAGCCTAATCCCACCGACAGAAGATACGCAGTATTTT,CASSLIPPTEDTQYF
TRBV7-2,NA,NA,TRBJ1-4,TGTGCCAGCAGCTTAGGGGGCGTTGAAAAACTGTTTTTT,CASSLGGVEKLFF
TRBV2,NA,TRBD2,TRBJ2-4,TGTGCCAGCAGTGAGTATGGGACTAGCGGGGCCACAGCCAAAAACATTCAGTACTTC,CASSEYGTSGATAKNIQYF
TRBV5-1,few,NA,TRBJ2-2,TGCGCCAGCAGCTTGGATGGGAGTACTACCGGGGAGCTGTTTTTT,CASSLDGSTTGELFF
TRBV6-6,NA,TRBD1,TRBJ1-2,TGTGCCAGCATAGTGGACAGGAAATCCTATGGCTACACCTTC,CASIVDRKSYGYTF
TRBV3-1/TRBV3-2,NA,NA,TRBJ2-5,TGTGCCAGCAGCCATGAAGATCGGACCCAGTACTTC,CASSHEDRTQYF
TRBV5-1,NA,NA,TRBJ2-1,TGCGCCAGCAGCTTTTCATCAGATAACAATGAGCAGTTCTTC,CASSFSSDNNEQFF
TRBV29-1,NA,TRBD1,TRBJ1-1,TGCAGCGGGAGGGTCAGACAGGGGGGGAACACTGAAGCTTTCTTT,CSGRVRQGGNTEAFF
TRBV3-1/TRBV3-2,NA,NA,TRBJ2-5,NA,CASSPRPLSWETQYF
TRBV9,NA,NA,TRBJ1-1,TGTGCCAGCAGCGTAGCATCATCCGTGGGGGCTGTTGAAGCTTTCTTT,CASSVASSVGAVEAFF
TRBV2,NA,NA,TRBJ1-5,TGTGCCAGCAATCCAGGGGGCAATCAGCCCCAGCATTTT,CASNPGGNQPQHF
TRBV2,few,NA,TRBJ1-3,TGTGCCAGCAGTGTAGAGGGACCGTTCTCTGGAAACACCATATATTTT,CASSVEGPFSGNTIYF
TRBV27,NA,TRBD1,TRBJ1-2,TGTGCCAGCAGTTTAAGGGGGCATCAGGACTATGGCTACACCTTC,CASSLRGHQDYGYTF
TRBV4-2,few,NA,TRBJ1-6,TGTGCCAGCAGCCAGACCCTGAGCTCCTATAATTCACCCCTCCACTTT,CASSQTLSSYNSPLHF
TRBV7-2,NA,TRBD1,TRBJ1-1,TGTGCCAGCAGCCCGTTGGGCGGGACAGGGGTTATGAACACTGAAGCTTTCTTT,CASSPLGGTGVMNTEAFF
TRBV5-1,NA,TRBD2,TRBJ2-1,TGCGCCAGCAGCGATGGACTAGCCTACAATGAGCAGTTCTTC,CASSDGLAYNEQFF
TRBV5-4,NA,TRBD2,TRBJ2-3,TGTGCCAGCAGACCAGGACTAGCGGATACGCAGTATTTT,CASRPGLADTQYF
TRBV24-1,once,NA,TRBJ2-5,TGTGCCACCAGTGATTTTGCGGGGACCCAGTACTTC,CATSDFAGTQYF
TRBV11-2,NA,NA,TRBJ2-5,TGTGCCAGCAGCTTAGGAATCCAAGAGACCCAGTACTTC,CASSLGIQETQYF
TRBV3-1/TRBV3-2,NA,NA,TRBJ1-4,TGTGCCAGCAGCCAACGGACTGGGAGTGAAAAACTGTTTTTT,CASSQRTGSEKLFF